Each of the 16 T cell receptor beta chains below was sequenced from the same sample in a study of chemoradiotherapy in HPV16-positive cancers. Clones were sequenced by immunoSEQ multiplex PCR, and TCRdb holds only the in-frame ones, with some missing. Here the sample spans about 27,000 clones, 93% being singletons. Here the sequenced sample was blood, taken from a patient who underwent chemoradiotherapy. These receptors came from a human donor with HPV-associated anogenital cancer.

The chain couples TRBV14 to TRBJ2-7; TRBD1 matches 7 bases. Germline V CDR1 and CDR2: SGHDN, FVKESK. Trimming took 4 bases from V and 6 from J; bases not matched to a gene: 6. This CDR3 is 13 amino acids long. CDR3 amino acids: CASSLRTGVEQYF. The CDR3 region has the DNA TGTGCCAGCAGCCTCCGTACAGGGGTCGAGCAGTACTTC.

J is TRBJ2-1 and V is TRBV20-1; D unclear. Between the trimmed V and J ends, which lost 2 bases and 8 bases, there was a span of 7 bases. Germline CDR1 is DFQATT and CDR2 is SNEGSKA (reference sequence). This CDR3 has 11 residues. The CDR3 spells CSARQYDEQFF. The CDR3 DNA reads TGCAGTGCTAGACAATACGATGAGCAGTTCTTC.

This clone was detected only once. The rearrangement uses TRBV7-6 and TRBJ2-5; 7 positions match TRBD1. The length of the CDR3 is 16 residues. The V gene's germline CDR1 is SGHVS and CDR2 FNYEAQ. V was pared by 1 base and J by 5 bases, with 10 bases of the junction left unmatched. In DNA form, the CDR3 reads TGTGCCAGCAGCTTAGAGGTGCCAGGGGGTGGGGAGACCCAGTACTTC. Protein: CASSLEVPGGGETQYF. Drawing the rest from reference TRBV7-6 and TRBJ2-5, the complete variable domain is GAGVSQSPRYKVTKRGQDVALRCDPISGHVSLYWYRQALGQGPEFLTYFNYEAQQDKSGLPNDRFSAERPEGSISTLTIQRTEQRDSAMYRCASSLEVPGGGETQYFGPGTRLLVL.

The chain links TRBV6-4 to TRBJ2-3; 7 nucleotides line up with TRBD1. The length of the CDR3 is 13 residues. With V trimmed by 6 bases and J by 7 bases, 7 bases remained unmatched. Germline assignment: CDR1 MRHNA and CDR2 SNTAGT. CDR3 region: CASSEETGNTQYF. In DNA form, the CDR3 reads TGTGCCAGCAGCGAGGAGACAGGGAATACGCAGTATTTT.

CDR3 protein: CASSGDRATEAFF. The CDR3 bases are TGCGCCAGCAGCGGGGACAGGGCCACTGAAGCTTTCTTT. V and J are TRBV5-1 and TRBJ1-1; TRBD1 matches at 9 bases. Trimming took 4 bases from V and 4 from J; bases not matched to a gene: 2. Germline V lookup: CDR1 SGHRS, CDR2 YFSETQ. The CDR3 is 13 residues long.

The V and J genes are TRBV6-6 and TRBJ1-4; 7 bases agree with TRBD1. CDR1 is MNHNY, CDR2 SVGAGI, per germline (reference sequence). This CDR3 spans 15 amino acids. Trimming cost V 6 bases and J 6 bases; bases outside gene matches: 10. The CDR3, as DNA: TGTGCCAGCAGGGAATATCTGACAGGGTATGAAAAACTGTTTTTT. Amino acids: CASREYLTGYEKLFF.

The V call is TRBV19, the J call TRBJ2-7; 8 bases map to TRBD1. Germline trimming cut 7 bases from V and 3 bases from J; bases unmatched to any gene: 5. Germline loops: CDR1 LNHDA, CDR2 SQIVND (reference sequence). CDR3 size: 13 residues. CDR3: CASTIGQGYEQYF. CDR3 coding DNA: TGTGCCAGTACGATAGGACAGGGCTACGAGCAGTACTTC.

The rearrangement uses TRBV6-1 and TRBJ1-2; 11 bases are shared with TRBD1. The junction had 4 bases not matched to a gene; V was cut back by 5 bases and J by 5 bases. The CDR3 loop spans 14 amino acids. Germline-derived CDR1 and CDR2 are MNHNS and SASEGT. The CDR3 protein is CASSTGQGAYGYTF. For the CDR3, the DNA is TGTGCCAGCAGTACTGGACAGGGGGCGTATGGCTACACCTTC.

The genes are TRBV7-9 and TRBJ2-3, with D possibly TRBD2 on 6 matching bases. CDR3 length: 16 residues. Germline V gives CDR1 SEHNR, CDR2 FQNEAQ (reference sequence). The germline V and J ends were trimmed by 1 base and 2 bases, with 13 bases remaining between them. The CDR3 sequence is CASSLGLGGTTDTQYF. The CDR3 region has the DNA TGTGCCAGCAGCTTAGGGTTGGGCGGGACCACAGATACGCAGTATTTT. Full variable domain (rest looked up from reference TRBV7-9 and TRBJ2-3): DTGVSQNPRHKITKRGQNVTFRCDPISEHNRLYWYRQTLGQGPEFLTYFQNEAQLEKSRLLSDRFSAERPKGSFSTLEIQRTEQGDSAMYLCASSLGLGGTTDTQYFGPGTRLTVL.

The chain recombines TRBV6-1 with TRBJ2-7, with 10 bases matching TRBD1. Looked up from germline, CDR1 is MNHNS and CDR2 is SASEGT. The CDR3 totals 15 residues. Trimming took 1 base from V and 2 from J; bases not matched to a gene: 2. CDR3 in DNA: TGTGCCAGCAGTGAAGGACAGGGGGCGCCCTACGAGCAGTACTTC. Translation: CASSEGQGAPYEQYF.

Relative to its sample, this clone is medium-sized. The chain combines TRBV5-8 with TRBJ2-3, with 13 bases identical to TRBD2. Germline trimming cut 0 bases from V and 7 bases from J; bases unmatched to any gene: 5. This CDR3 is built from 16 residues. CDR1 and CDR2 from the germline V gene are SGHTS and YDEGEE. DNA of the CDR3: TGTGCCAGCAGCTTGGAAGGACTAGCGGGAGTAAATACGCAGTATTTT. The encoded protein is CASSLEGLAGVNTQYF.

The chain combines TRBV6-5 with TRBJ2-7; D is perhaps TRBD2 (6 bases). Between the trimmed V and J ends, which lost 5 bases and 0 bases, there was a span of 14 bases. The CDR3 length is 15 residues. Looked up from germline, CDR1 is MNHEY and CDR2 is SVGAGI. The CDR3 region has the DNA TGTGCCAGCAGTATGCGGGGCCCGGGCTCCTACGAGCAGTACTTC. Translated: CASSMRGPGSYEQYF.

The chain recombines TRBV5-4 with TRBJ1-2; TRBD1 matches 7 bases. Germline V gives CDR1 SGHNT, CDR2 YYREEE (reference sequence). V shed 7 bases, J shed 4 bases, and the junction held 13 bases outside the gene matches. The CDR3 runs to 15 residues. The CDR3 protein is CASWGTGEFSYGYTF. CDR3 sequence (DNA): TGTGCCAGCTGGGGAACAGGGGAATTCTCCTATGGCTACACCTTC.

The chain employs TRBV5-1 and TRBJ2-2; D gene uncertain. Trimming removed 0 bases from V and 2 bases from J, with 8 bases in between. This CDR3 region has 15 residues. Germline V CDR1 and CDR2: SGHRS, YFSETQ. In nucleotides, the CDR3 is TGCGCCAGCAGCTTGGAGGGCGAAAACACCGGGGAGCTGTTTTTT. Its protein is CASSLEGENTGELFF.

About this clone itself: Compared with germline, one end of the junction differs, possibly owing to a read error. The genes are TRBV10-3 and TRBJ2-7, with 8 bases lining up with TRBD2. Germline CDR1 ENHRY, CDR2 SYGVKD. The CDR3 is 12 residues long. The CDR3 reads CAISAGGDEQYF. As DNA, the CDR3 is TGTGCCATAAGTGCGGGAGGTGACGAGCAGTACTTC.

V is TRBV28 and J is TRBJ1-1; 9 bases are a match to TRBD1. Germline CDR1 reads MDHEN; CDR2 reads SYDVKM. Trimming took 8 bases from V and 0 from J; bases not matched to a gene: 10. The CDR3 covers 16 residues. This CDR3 is CASHQSWDRVNTEAFF. CDR3 sequence (DNA): TGTGCCAGCCACCAGAGCTGGGACAGGGTGAACACTGAAGCTTTCTTT.